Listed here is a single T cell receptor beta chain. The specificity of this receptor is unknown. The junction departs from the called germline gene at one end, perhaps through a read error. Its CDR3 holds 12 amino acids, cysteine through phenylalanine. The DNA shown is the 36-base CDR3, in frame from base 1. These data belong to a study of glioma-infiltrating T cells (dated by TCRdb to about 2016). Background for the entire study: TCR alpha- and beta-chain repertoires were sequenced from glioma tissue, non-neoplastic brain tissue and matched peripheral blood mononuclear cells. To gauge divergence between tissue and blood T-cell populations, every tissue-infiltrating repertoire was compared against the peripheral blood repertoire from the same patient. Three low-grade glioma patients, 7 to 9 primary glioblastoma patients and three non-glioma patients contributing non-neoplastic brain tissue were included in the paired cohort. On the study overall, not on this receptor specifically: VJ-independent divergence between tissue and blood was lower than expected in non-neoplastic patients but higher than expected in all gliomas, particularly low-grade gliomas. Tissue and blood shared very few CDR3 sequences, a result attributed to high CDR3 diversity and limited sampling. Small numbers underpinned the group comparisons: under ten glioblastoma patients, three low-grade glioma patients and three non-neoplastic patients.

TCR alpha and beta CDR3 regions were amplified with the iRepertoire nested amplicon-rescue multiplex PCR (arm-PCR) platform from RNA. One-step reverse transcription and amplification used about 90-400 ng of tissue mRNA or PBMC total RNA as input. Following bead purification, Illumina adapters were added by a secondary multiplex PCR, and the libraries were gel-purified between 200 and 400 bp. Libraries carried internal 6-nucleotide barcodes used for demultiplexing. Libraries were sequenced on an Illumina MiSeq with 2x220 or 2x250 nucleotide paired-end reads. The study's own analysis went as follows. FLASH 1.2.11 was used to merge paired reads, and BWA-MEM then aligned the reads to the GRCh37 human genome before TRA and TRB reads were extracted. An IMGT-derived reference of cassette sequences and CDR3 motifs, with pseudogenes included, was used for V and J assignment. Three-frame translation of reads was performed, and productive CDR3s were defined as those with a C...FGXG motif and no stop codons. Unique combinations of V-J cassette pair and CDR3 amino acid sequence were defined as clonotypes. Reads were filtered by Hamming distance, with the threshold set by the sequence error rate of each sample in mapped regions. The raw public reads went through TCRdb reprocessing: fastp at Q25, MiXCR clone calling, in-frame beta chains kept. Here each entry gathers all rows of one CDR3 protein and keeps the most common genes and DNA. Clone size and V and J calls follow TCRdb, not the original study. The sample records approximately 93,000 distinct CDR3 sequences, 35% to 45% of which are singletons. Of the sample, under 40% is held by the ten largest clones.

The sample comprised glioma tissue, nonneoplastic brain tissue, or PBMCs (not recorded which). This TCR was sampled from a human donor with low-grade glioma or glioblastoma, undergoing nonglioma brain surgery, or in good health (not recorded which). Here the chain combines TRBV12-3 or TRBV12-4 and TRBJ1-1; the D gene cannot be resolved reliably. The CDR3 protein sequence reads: CASSLGNTEASF. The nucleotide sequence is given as TGTGCCAGCAGTTTAGGGAACACTGAAGCCTCCTTT.